The clone carrying this T cell receptor beta chain appeared a few times. As yet, its antigen is unknown. The data belong to a study of response to subunit inactivated influenza vaccine. The V end lost 4 bases, the J end lost 2 bases, and 11 bases lay between the germline ends. The CDR3 is 14 residues long. Germline CDR1 is MNHEY and CDR2 is SVGAGI. TCRdb ran MiXCR on the RT-PCR reads and lists one entry per CDR3 protein. The table has hundreds of thousands of distinct CDR3 sequences, around 11% seen once. Study-wide findings and caveats: Authors proposed each seasonal influenza vaccination draws in few new T cells.

These same data were also listed under a study on T cells expressing NK-cell markers. That report notes: Synthesis of TCR beta cDNA relied on 5'RACE template switching carrying UMIs. CD3+CD56+NKG2C+, CD3+CD56+NKG2C- and CD3+CD56-NKG2C+ T cells, once sorted, supplied the TCR beta repertoires. Just one sequenced donor of eight was HCMV-seronegative, while seven were seropositive. In a handful of donors, dominant clonotypes made up about 25-60.1% of CD3+CD56-NKG2C+ cells.

The chain uses TRBV6-5 and TRBJ1-2; possibly TRBD1 for D (6 bases). This TCR was sampled from a man in his fifties who received an inactivated influenza vaccine. The specimen was PBMCs from blood, collected on the day of vaccination. The CDR3 DNA is TGTGCCAGCAGTTGGACAGCTGCGAACTATGGCTACACCTTC. Its translation is CASSWTAANYGYTF.